The clone carrying this T cell receptor beta chain showed up many times. The antigen remains undetermined. This CDR3 is built from 15 residues. V gave up 4 bases and J gave up 4 bases; unmatched junction bases: 6. In germline, CDR1 is LGHNA, CDR2 YSLEER. This sample stems from a study of CD8 T cells in ankylosing spondylitis. Overall study results and limits: A motif of roughly 8 highly homologous TCR beta variants was seen as apparently characteristic of ankylosing spondylitis blood. Some of the motif variants had earlier been found in reactive arthritis patients' fluid and blood. Matched synovial fluid from ankylosing spondylitis patients was reported to be enriched for disease-linked clones.

One entry per CDR3 protein results from TCRdb running MiXCR on the 5' RACE reads. The sample comprises fewer than 200,000 distinct CDR3 sequences, around a sixth of which are singletons, and more than 3.5% rests with the top ten. The receptor comes from a male donor under 30 with ankylosing spondylitis or in good health (not recorded which). The chain is built from TRBV4-3 and TRBJ1-4, with 7 positions matching TRBD1. Sequencing input: blood, either unsorted or a sorted T cell fraction (not recorded which). This CDR3 reads CASSPTGDGNEKLFF. In nucleotides, the CDR3 is TGCGCCAGCAGCCCAACAGGGGACGGTAATGAAAAACTGTTTTTT.